These T cell receptor beta chains were read from a single sample in a study of blood T cell repertoires in COVID-19. The data were produced by immunoSEQ multiplex PCR, yet TCRdb's version contains in-frame clones alone and is incomplete. The data contain roughly 220,000 clones, roughly 83% of them seen just once; the ten biggest clones take up approximately 1.3%. Sequencing input: PBMCs or T cells enriched from blood (not recorded which). Source of these receptors: a woman in her thirties or forties with acute COVID-19. CDR3s include the opening cysteine and the closing phenylalanine or tryptophan. A D gene is named only where the DNA matches it firmly. Expanded clones get a size class; other rows say once, few or many, or leave the size out.

v_call,d_call,clone_size,j_call,cdr3_nt,cdr3_aa
TRBV27,TRBD2,-,TRBJ2-1,TGTGCCAGCAGTTTAGGCGGACTAGCAGATGAGCAGTTCTTC,CASSLGGLADEQFF
TRBV7-8,TRBD2,-,TRBJ2-1,TGTGCCAGCACCTTAGGGAGGGCTATAAATGAGCAGTTCTTC,CASTLGRAINEQFF
TRBV7-8,TRBD2,-,TRBJ2-1,TGTGCCAGCAGCCGGGTGGGGAGGGACGAGCAGTTCTTC,CASSRVGRDEQFF
TRBV28,-,few,TRBJ1-4,TGTGCCAGCAGTTCGAACAGCTATGAAAAACTGTTTTTT,CASSSNSYEKLFF
TRBV10-3,TRBD1,-,TRBJ2-7,TGTGCCACTGGACAGGCCTCCTACGAGCAGTACTTC,CATGQASYEQYF
TRBV12-3/TRBV12-4,-,many,TRBJ1-4,TGTGCCAGCAGTTCCAGGGTTGAAAAACTGTTTTTT,CASSSRVEKLFF
TRBV7-4,-,-,TRBJ1-6,TGTGCCAGCAGCTTAGGACAGAGCTCCTATAATTCACCCCTCCACTTT,CASSLGQSSYNSPLHF
TRBV18,-,-,TRBJ1-2,TGTGCCAGCTCACCAATGTCAGGTGCTTTTGACTATGGCTACACCTTC,CASSPMSGAFDYGYTF
TRBV4-1,TRBD2,-,TRBJ2-3,TGCGCCAGCAGCCAAGATCCAGCGGGAGATGGCGCAGATACGCAGTATTTT,CASSQDPAGDGADTQYF
TRBV6-2/TRBV6-3,-,-,TRBJ2-5,TGTGCCAGCAGTTCAGGGGAAGAGACCCAGTACTTC,CASSSGEETQYF
TRBV14,-,few,TRBJ1-3,TGTGCCAGCAGCCAAGCCGGTGGGAGGCCCGGAATTTCCCTCTCTGGAAACACCATATATTTT,CASSQAGGRPGISLSGNTIYF
TRBV6-5,-,once,TRBJ1-2,TGTGCCAGCAGATCCCCTACAGGGAACTATGGCTACACCTTC,CASRSPTGNYGYTF
TRBV12-3/TRBV12-4,TRBD2,-,TRBJ2-7,TGTGCCAGCACCCAAAGCGGGGATTACGAGCAGTACTTC,CASTQSGDYEQYF
TRBV3-1/TRBV3-2,-,few,TRBJ1-1,TGTGCCAGCAGCCAAGATGGGGGCAGGGCTGAAGCTTTCTTT,CASSQDGGRAEAFF
TRBV5-5,-,-,TRBJ1-6,TGTGCCAGCAGCTTCGGCGGGGGGACGGATTCACCCCTCCACTTT,CASSFGGGTDSPLHF
TRBV11-2,TRBD2,-,TRBJ2-2,TGTGCCAGCAGCCTCGGGAGGTGGGACACCGGGGAGCTGTTTTTT,CASSLGRWDTGELFF
TRBV11-2,-,-,TRBJ1-2,TGTGCCAGCAGCTTAGTCGGGGGGCCCCACTATGGCTACACCTTC,CASSLVGGPHYGYTF
TRBV18,-,-,TRBJ2-5,TGTGCCAGCTCACCACAGGCAGGGACACAAGAGACCCAGTACTTC,CASSPQAGTQETQYF
TRBV25-1,-,-,TRBJ1-2,TGTGCCAGCAGTGAAGGTTACTACTATGGCTACACCTTC,CASSEGYYYGYTF
TRBV2,-,-,TRBJ1-2,TGTGCCAGCAGTGTAATACAGGGACCCGCTAACTATGGCTACACCTTC,CASSVIQGPANYGYTF
TRBV7-2,-,-,TRBJ2-5,TGTGCCAGCAGCTTCACTGTGGAGACCCAGTACTTC,CASSFTVETQYF
TRBV12-3/TRBV12-4,-,-,TRBJ2-7,TGTGCCAGCAGATCACAGGGTTACGAGCAGTACTTC,CASRSQGYEQYF
TRBV28,TRBD1,-,TRBJ1-6,TGTGCCAGCAGGCCGACAGGGAGAAATTCACCCCTCCACTTT,CASRPTGRNSPLHF
TRBV2,TRBD1,-,TRBJ1-5,TGTGCCAGCAGTTCCAACACAGGGGGCGGGCAGCCCCAGCATTTT,CASSSNTGGGQPQHF
TRBV5-1,TRBD1,-,TRBJ2-1,TGCGCCAGCAGCTTGGACAGGGGAAACAATGAGCAGTTCTTC,CASSLDRGNNEQFF
TRBV3-1/TRBV3-2,TRBD1,-,TRBJ1-2,TGTGCCAGCAGCCAAGGGGGACAGGCACACGACGGCTACACCTTC,CASSQGGQAHDGYTF
TRBV19,-,-,TRBJ1-1,TGTGCCAGTCGAATTCAGGGGAGAATGAACACTGAAGCTTTCTTT,CASRIQGRMNTEAFF
TRBV5-1,TRBD1,-,TRBJ1-1,TGCGCCAGCAGCTCGACAGGGCTGAACACTGAAGCTTTCTTT,CASSSTGLNTEAFF
TRBV10-1,TRBD2,-,TRBJ2-1,TGCGCCAGCAGCTTAGCGGGGGGGATGATCAATGAGCAGTTCTTC,CASSLAGGMINEQFF
TRBV10-1,-,-,TRBJ1-1,TGCGCCAGCAGTGACCAGGGGAACACTGAAGCTTTCTTT,CASSDQGNTEAFF
TRBV9,-,-,TRBJ1-1,TGTGCCAGCAGCGCGGGAGGGGCTGAAGCTTTCTTT,CASSAGGAEAFF
TRBV3-1/TRBV3-2,TRBD1,-,TRBJ1-6,TGTGCCAGCAGCCCTGGACAGGGGTATAATTCACCCCTCCACTTT,CASSPGQGYNSPLHF
TRBV5-8,-,few,TRBJ1-5,TGTGCCAGCAGCTTGGATCGCGGGAATCAGCCCCAGCATTTT,CASSLDRGNQPQHF
TRBV11-3,TRBD1,-,TRBJ2-5,TGTGCCAGCAGCTCCCGGGACAGGGGAATACAAGAGACCCAGTACTTC,CASSSRDRGIQETQYF
TRBV21-1,-,-,TRBJ1-1,TGTGCCAGCAGCAAAGCAAGGACAGGGCTTATGAACACTGAAGCTTTCTTT,CASSKARTGLMNTEAFF
TRBV4-1,TRBD1,-,TRBJ1-2,TGCGCCAGCAGCCCCGACCCCGGACAGGCCCGATATGGCTACACCTTC,CASSPDPGQARYGYTF
TRBV5-1,TRBD2,-,TRBJ2-1,TGCGCCAGCAGCTTGGCCCGGTACAGCGGGAGGGATTATGAGCAGTTCTTC,CASSLARYSGRDYEQFF
TRBV7-3,-,-,TRBJ2-7,TGTGCCAGCAGCTTAAATTTAAGGGGCGAGCAGTACTTC,CASSLNLRGEQYF
TRBV3-1/TRBV3-2,TRBD2,once,TRBJ2-1,TGTGCCAGCAGCCATCGCATCGGGACTAGGAGGTTCTTC,CASSHRIGTRRFF
TRBV27,-,-,TRBJ1-2,TGTGCCAGCAGTCCAGGGAACCCTATAACTGGCTACACCTTC,CASSPGNPITGYTF
TRBV4-3,TRBD2,-,TRBJ2-7,TGCGCCAGCAGCCAACAAGCCGGACTAGCGGGGGGGAGCTCCTACGAGCAGTACTTC,CASSQQAGLAGGSSYEQYF
TRBV4-1,-,-,TRBJ2-1,TGCGCCAGCAGCCAAGAGACCCTTGCGGTACGGTTCTTC,CASSQETLAVRFF
TRBV7-8,TRBD1,-,TRBJ1-1,TGTGCCAGCAGCTTACCAAAGGGACAGGGGGTGTTTACTGAAGCTTTCTTT,CASSLPKGQGVFTEAFF
TRBV2,TRBD1,-,TRBJ1-4,TGTGCCAGCAGTGAAGACAGGGGGGGTAGTGAAAAACTGTTTTTT,CASSEDRGGSEKLFF
TRBV7-6,-,-,TRBJ2-2,TGTGCCAGCAGCCCCTTCTCTCCGAACACCGGGGAGCTGTTTTTT,CASSPFSPNTGELFF
TRBV5-1,-,-,TRBJ2-1,TGCGCCAGCAGCCTCCGGACAGACGGGGATGAGCAGTTCTTC,CASSLRTDGDEQFF
TRBV5-4,-,-,TRBJ2-7,TGTGCCAGCAGCTCCACAGGGACCCCCTACGAGCAGTACTTC,CASSSTGTPYEQYF
TRBV19,-,once,TRBJ1-2,TGTGCCAGTAGCCCCGGGGGGGGGCCCGGCTATGGCTACACCTTC,CASSPGGGPGYGYTF
TRBV3-1/TRBV3-2,TRBD1,many,TRBJ1-2,TGTGCCAGCAGCGCCTTGTCTGGGACAGGGGGCCATGGCTACACCTTC,CASSALSGTGGHGYTF
TRBV28,TRBD1,once,TRBJ2-7,TGTGCCAGCAGTCCCTTGGGGACAGAGCACGCAAAATCCTACGAGCAGTACTTC,CASSPLGTEHAKSYEQYF
TRBV18,-,once,TRBJ2-7,TGTGCCAGCTCGCGAGGTACCGTTTTCGAGCAGTACTTC,CASSRGTVFEQYF
TRBV5-5,TRBD1,-,TRBJ2-5,TGTGCCAGCAGCTTCAACAGGGGGTATCGGGAGACCCAGTACTTC,CASSFNRGYRETQYF
TRBV4-3,-,-,TRBJ2-2,TGCGCCAGCAGCCAAGATCGGGCAGGGGCCGGGGAGCTGTTTTTT,CASSQDRAGAGELFF
TRBV25-1,TRBD1,-,TRBJ1-5,TGTGCCAGTTCCGACAGGGAGCATATTCAGCCCCAGCATTTT,CASSDREHIQPQHF